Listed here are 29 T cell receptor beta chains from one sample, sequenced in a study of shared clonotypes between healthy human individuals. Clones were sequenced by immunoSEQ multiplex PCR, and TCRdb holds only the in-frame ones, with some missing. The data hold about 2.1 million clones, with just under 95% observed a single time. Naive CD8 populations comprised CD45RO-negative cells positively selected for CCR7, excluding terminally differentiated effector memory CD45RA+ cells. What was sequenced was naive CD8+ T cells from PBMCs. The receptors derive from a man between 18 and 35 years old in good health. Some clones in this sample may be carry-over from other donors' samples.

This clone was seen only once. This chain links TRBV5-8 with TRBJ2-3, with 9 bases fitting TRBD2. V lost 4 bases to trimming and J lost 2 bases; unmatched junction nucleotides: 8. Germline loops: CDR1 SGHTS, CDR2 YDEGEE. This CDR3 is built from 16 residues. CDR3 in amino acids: CASSKLTSGYTDTQYF. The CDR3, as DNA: TGTGCCAGCAGCAAATTGACTAGCGGCTACACAGATACGCAGTATTTT.

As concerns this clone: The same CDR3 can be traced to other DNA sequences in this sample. The CDR3: CASSLPPGYEQYF. The CDR3 bases are TGTGCCAGCAGCTTACCCCCAGGTTACGAGCAGTACTTC. The gene calls are TRBV7-9 and TRBJ2-7, with unresolved D. V lost 2 bases to trimming and J lost 4 bases, with 9 bases between them. In germline, CDR1 is SEHNR, CDR2 FQNEAQ (reference sequence). The CDR3 sequence is 13 residues long. The full variable domain, its missing parts supplied by reference TRBV7-9 and TRBJ2-7, is DTGVSQNPRHKITKRGQNVTFRCDPISEHNRLYWYRQTLGQGPEFLTYFQNEAQLEKSRLLSDRFSAERPKGSFSTLEIQRTEQGDSAMYLCASSLPPGYEQYFGPGTRLTVT.

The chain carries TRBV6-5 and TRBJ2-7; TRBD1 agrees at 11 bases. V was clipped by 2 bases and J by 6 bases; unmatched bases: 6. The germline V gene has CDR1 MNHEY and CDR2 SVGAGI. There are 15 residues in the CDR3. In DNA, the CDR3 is TGTGCCAGCAGTTACCGGACAGGGGGCGAAAGCGAGCAGTACTTC. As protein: CASSYRTGGESEQYF.

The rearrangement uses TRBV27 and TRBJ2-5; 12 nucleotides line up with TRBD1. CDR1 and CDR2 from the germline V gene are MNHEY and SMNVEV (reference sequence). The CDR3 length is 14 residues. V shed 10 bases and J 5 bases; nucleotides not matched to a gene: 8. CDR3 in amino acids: CATRDRGREETQYF. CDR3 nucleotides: TGTGCCACCCGGGACAGGGGGCGCGAGGAGACCCAGTACTTC.

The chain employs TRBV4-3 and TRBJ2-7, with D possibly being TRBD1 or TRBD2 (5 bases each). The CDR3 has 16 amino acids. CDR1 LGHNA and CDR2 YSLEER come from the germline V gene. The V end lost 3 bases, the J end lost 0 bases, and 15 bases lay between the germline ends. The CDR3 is CASSQSGTGSSYEQYF. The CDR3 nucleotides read TGCGCCAGCAGCCAGTCCGGGACGGGAAGCTCCTACGAGCAGTACTTC.

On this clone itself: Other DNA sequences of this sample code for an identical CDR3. This CDR3 reads CASSQVQGAYNEQFF. CDR3 in DNA: TGCGCCAGCAGCCAAGTGCAGGGGGCTTACAATGAGCAGTTCTTC. V and J are TRBV4-1 and TRBJ2-1; 8 bases agree with TRBD1. The V and J ends lost 1 base and 4 bases, in that order; junction bases with no gene match: 3. Germline CDR1 is MGHRA and CDR2 is YSYEKL. The CDR3 runs to 15 residues.

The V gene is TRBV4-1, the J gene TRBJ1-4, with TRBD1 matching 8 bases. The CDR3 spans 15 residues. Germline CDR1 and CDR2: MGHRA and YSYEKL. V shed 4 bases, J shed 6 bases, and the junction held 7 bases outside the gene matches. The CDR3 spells CASSPQGANDEKLFF. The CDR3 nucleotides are TGCGCCAGCAGCCCGCAGGGGGCGAACGATGAAAAACTGTTTTTT.

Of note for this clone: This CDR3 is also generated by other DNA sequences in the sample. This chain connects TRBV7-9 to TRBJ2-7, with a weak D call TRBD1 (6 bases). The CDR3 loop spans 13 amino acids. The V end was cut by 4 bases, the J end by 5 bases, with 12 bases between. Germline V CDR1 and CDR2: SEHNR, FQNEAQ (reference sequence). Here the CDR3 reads CASSYGQGNEQYF. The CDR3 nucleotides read TGTGCCAGCAGCTACGGTCAGGGGAACGAGCAGTACTTC.

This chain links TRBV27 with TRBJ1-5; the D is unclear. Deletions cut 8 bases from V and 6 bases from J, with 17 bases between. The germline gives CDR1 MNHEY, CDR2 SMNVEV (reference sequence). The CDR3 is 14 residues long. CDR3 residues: CASADRSEGQPQHF. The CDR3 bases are TGTGCCAGCGCGGATAGAAGTGAGGGTCAGCCCCAGCATTTT.

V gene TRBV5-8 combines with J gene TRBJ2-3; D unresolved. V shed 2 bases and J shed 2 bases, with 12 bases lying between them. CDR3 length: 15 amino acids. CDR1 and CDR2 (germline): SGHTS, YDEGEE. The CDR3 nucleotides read TGTGCCAGCAGCTTCGGCCAGCTATACACAGATACGCAGTATTTT. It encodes CASSFGQLYTDTQYF.

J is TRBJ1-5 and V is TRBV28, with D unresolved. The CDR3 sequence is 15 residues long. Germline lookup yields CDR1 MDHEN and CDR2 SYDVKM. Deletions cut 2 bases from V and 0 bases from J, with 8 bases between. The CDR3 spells CASSLSSHSNQPQHF. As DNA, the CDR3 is TGTGCCAGCAGTTTAAGCAGCCATAGCAATCAGCCCCAGCATTTT.

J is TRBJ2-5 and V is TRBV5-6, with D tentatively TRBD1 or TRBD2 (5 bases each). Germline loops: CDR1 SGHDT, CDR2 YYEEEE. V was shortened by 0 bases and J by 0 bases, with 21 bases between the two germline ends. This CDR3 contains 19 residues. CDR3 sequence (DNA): TGTGCCAGCAGCTTGGAGCTGAGGGGCCCTTCCCCCGACCAAGAGACCCAGTACTTC. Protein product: CASSLELRGPSPDQETQYF.

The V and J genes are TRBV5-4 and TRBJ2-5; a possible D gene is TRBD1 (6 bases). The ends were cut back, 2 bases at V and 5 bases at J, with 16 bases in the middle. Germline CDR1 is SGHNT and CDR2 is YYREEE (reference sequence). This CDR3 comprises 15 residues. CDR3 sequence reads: CASSFWIQGGETQYF. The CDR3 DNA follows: TGTGCCAGCAGCTTTTGGATACAGGGTGGGGAGACCCAGTACTTC.

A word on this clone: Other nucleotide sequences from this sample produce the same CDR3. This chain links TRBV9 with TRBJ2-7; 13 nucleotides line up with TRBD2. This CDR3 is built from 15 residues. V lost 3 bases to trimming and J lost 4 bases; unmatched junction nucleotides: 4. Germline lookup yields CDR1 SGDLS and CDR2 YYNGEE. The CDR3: CASSAGTSGIYEQYF. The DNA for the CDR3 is TGTGCCAGCAGCGCCGGGACTAGCGGGATTTACGAGCAGTACTTC.

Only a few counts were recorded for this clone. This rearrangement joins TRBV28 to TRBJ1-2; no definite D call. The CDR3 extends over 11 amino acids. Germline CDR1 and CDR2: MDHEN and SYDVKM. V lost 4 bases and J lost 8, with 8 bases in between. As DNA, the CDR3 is TGTGCCAGCAGTTATGAGGAGGGCTACACCTTC. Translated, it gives CASSYEEGYTF.

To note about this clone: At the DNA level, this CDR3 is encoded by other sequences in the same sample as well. This CDR3 is CASSQTSGAYEQYF. As DNA, the CDR3 is TGTGCCAGCAGCCAAACTAGCGGGGCCTACGAGCAGTACTTC. The chain links TRBV5-6 to TRBJ2-7; 10 positions match TRBD2. Germline assignment: CDR1 SGHDT and CDR2 YYEEEE. The CDR3 is 14 residues long. The V gene end was trimmed by 4 bases and the J gene end by 2 bases; junction bases not matched to a gene: 3.

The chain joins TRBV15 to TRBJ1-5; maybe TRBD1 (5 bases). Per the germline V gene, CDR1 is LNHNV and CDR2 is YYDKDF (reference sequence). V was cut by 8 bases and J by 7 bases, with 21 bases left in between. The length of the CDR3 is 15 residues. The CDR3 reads CATSPGTEMRQPQHF. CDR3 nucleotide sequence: TGTGCCACCTCGCCCGGGACGGAGATGAGACAGCCCCAGCATTTT.

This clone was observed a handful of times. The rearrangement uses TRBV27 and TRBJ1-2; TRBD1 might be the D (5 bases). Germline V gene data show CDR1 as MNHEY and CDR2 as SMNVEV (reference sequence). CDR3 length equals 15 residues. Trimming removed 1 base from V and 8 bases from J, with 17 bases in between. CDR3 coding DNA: TGTGCCAGCAGTTTATTAGGACACCGAGAATGGGGCTACACCTTC. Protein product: CASSLLGHREWGYTF.

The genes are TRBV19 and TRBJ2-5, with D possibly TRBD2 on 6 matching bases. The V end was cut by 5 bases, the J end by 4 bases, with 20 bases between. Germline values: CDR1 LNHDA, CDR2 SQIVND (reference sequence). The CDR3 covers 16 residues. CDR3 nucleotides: TGTGCCAGTAGTTCCATCCGGACGGGAGACTTAGAGACCCAGTACTTC. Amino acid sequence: CASSSIRTGDLETQYF.

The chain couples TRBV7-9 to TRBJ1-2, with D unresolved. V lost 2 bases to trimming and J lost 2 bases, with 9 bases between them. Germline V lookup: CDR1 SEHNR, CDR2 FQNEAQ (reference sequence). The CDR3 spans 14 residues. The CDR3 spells CASSLRGSNYGYTF. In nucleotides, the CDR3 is TGTGCCAGCAGCTTACGGGGTTCGAACTATGGCTACACCTTC.

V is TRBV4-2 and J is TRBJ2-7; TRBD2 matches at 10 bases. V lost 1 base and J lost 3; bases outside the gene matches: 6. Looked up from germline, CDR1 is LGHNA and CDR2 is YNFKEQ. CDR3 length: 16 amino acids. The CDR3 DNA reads TGTGCCAGCAGCCAAGGGGGGACTAGCGATATCTACGAGCAGTACTTC. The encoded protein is CASSQGGTSDIYEQYF.

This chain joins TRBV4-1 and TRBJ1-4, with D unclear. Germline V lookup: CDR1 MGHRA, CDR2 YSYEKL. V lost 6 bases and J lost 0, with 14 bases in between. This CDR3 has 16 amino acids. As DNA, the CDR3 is TGCGCCAGCAGTCCGCGTGCCAGCTCAACTAATGAAAAACTGTTTTTT. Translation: CASSPRASSTNEKLFF.

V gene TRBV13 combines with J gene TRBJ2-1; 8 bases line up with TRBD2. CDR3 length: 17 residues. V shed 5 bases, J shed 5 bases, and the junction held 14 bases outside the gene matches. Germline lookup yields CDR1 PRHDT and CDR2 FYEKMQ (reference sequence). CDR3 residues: CASSLGAGVGSNNEQFF. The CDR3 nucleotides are TGTGCCAGCAGCCTGGGAGCGGGAGTGGGTTCGAACAATGAGCAGTTCTTC.

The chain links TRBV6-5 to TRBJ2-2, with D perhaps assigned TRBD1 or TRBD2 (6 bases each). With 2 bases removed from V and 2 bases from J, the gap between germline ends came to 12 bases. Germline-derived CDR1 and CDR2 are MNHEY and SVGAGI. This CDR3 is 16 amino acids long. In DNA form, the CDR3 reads TGTGCCAGCAGTTACGGGGGGCCATTAAACACCGGGGAGCTGTTTTTT. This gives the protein CASSYGGPLNTGELFF.

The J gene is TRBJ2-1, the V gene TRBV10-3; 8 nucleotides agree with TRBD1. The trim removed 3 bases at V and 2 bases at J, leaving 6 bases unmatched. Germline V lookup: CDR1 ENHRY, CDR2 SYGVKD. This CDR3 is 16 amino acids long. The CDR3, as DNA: TGTGCCATCAGTGAACCGGGACAGGCGACCTACAATGAGCAGTTCTTC. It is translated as CAISEPGQATYNEQFF.

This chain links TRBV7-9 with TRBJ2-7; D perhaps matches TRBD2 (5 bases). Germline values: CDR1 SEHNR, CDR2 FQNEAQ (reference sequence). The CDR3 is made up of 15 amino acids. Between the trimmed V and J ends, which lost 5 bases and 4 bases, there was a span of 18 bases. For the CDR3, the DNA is TGTGCCAGCAGCGACCTTCGACCCGGGGAGTACGAGCAGTACTTC. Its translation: CASSDLRPGEYEQYF.

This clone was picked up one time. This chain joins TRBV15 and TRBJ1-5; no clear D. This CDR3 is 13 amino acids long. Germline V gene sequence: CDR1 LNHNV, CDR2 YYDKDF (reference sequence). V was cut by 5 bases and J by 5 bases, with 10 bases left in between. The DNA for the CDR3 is TGTGCCACCAGCTCCATGAGGGATCAGCCCCAGCATTTT. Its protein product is CATSSMRDQPQHF.

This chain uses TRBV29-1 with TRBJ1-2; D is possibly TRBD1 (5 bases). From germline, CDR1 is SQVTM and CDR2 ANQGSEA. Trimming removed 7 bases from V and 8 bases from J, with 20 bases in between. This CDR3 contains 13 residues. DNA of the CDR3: TGCAGCGCGGTCACAGGATCTGCGCCAGGCTACACCTTC. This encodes CSAVTGSAPGYTF.

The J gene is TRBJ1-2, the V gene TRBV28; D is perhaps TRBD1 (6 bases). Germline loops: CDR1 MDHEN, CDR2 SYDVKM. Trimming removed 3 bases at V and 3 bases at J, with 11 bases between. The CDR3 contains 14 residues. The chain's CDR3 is CASSLRTAHYGYTF. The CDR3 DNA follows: TGTGCCAGCAGTTTGAGGACAGCTCACTATGGCTACACCTTC.